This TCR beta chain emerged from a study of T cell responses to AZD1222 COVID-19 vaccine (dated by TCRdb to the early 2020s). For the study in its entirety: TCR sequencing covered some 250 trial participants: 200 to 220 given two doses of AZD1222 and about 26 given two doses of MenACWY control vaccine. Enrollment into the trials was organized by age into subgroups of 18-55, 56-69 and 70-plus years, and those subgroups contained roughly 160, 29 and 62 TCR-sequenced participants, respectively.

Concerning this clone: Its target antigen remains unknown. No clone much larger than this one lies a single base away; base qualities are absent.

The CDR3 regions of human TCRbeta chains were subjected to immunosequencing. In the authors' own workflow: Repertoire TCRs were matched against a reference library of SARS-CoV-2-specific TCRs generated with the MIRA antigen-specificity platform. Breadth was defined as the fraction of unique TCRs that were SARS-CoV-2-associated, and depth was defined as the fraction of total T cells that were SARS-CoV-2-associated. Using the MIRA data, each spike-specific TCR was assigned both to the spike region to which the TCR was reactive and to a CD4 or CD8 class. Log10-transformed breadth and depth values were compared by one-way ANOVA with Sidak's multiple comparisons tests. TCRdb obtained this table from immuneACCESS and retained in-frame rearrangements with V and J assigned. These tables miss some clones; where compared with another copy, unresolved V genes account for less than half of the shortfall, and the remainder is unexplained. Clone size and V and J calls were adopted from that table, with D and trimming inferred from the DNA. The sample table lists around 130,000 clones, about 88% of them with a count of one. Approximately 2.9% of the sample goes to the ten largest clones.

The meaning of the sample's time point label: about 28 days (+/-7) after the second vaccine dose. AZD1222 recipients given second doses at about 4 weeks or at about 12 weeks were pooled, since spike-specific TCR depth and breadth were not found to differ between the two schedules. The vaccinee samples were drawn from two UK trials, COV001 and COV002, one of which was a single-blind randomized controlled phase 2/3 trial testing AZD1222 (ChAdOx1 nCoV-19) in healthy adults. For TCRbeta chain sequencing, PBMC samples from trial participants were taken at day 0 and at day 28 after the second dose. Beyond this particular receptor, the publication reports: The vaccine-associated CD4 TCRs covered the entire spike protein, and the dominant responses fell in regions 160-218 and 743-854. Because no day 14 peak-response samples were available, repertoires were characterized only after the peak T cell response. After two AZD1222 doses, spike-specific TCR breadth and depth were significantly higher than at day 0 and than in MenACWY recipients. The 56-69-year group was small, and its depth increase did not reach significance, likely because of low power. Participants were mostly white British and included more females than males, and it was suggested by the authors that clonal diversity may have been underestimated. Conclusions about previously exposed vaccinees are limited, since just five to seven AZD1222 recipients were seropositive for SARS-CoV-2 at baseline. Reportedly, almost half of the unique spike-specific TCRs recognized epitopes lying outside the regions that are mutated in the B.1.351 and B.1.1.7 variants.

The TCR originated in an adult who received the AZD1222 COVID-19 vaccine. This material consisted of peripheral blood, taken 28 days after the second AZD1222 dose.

At the DNA level, the sequence is TGTGCCAGCAGCATCAGACAGCCTGCCTACGAGCAGTACTTC. Its amino acids are CASSIRQPAYEQYF. Here the chain combines TRBV6-5 and TRBJ2-7, and the D gene may be TRBD1, 5 bases matching. Trimming costs V 6 bases and J 2 bases, and their ends lie 14 bases apart. The germline V gene supplies CDR1 MNHEY and CDR2 SVGAGI. The CDR3 covers 14 residues, taking in both the cysteine and the phenylalanine. Just the 42-base CDR3 DNA is kept, in frame starting at base 1.